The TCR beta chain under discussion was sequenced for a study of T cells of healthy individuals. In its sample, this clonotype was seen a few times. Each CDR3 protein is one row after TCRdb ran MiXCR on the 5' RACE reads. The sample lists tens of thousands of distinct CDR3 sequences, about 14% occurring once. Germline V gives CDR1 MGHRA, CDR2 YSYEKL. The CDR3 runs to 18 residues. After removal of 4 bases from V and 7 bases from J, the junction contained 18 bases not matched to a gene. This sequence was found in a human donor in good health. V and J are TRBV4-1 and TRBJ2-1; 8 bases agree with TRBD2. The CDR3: CASSLFGLAGYTGNEQFF. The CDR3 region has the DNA TGCGCCAGCAGCCTTTTTGGGCTAGCGGGCTACACGGGTAATGAGCAGTTCTTC.